The next 16 T cell receptor beta chains were all read from a single sample in a study of cytomegalovirus exposure and HLA in healthy donors. 13 Jbeta primers and 60 Vbeta primers were used for the PCR. Repertoires were generated with immunoSEQ multiplex PCR, while TCRdb's copy carries only in-frame clones and drops some. The sample has some 250,000 clones, around 80% seen once. The sequenced sample was PBMCs. The receptors were sampled from a woman aged 40-49 years in good health and CMV-seropositive.

The chain carries TRBV9 and TRBJ1-3; 7 nucleotides align to TRBD1. This CDR3 contains 15 residues. CDR1 SGDLS and CDR2 YYNGEE come from the germline V gene. J lost 2 bases, V lost 2 bases, and 4 bases had no gene match. This CDR3 reads CASSVGQLTGNTIYF. In DNA form, the CDR3 reads TGTGCCAGCAGCGTGGGACAGCTAACTGGAAACACCATATATTTT.

Details on this clone: The identical CDR3 is also encoded by other nucleotide sequences in the sample. The V and J genes are TRBV5-1 and TRBJ1-1; D might be TRBD1 (5 bases). Germline V lookup: CDR1 SGHRS, CDR2 YFSETQ. Deletions cut 0 bases from V and 4 bases from J, with 7 bases between. CDR3 length equals 13 residues. Here the CDR3 DNA reads TGCGCCAGCAGCTTGGGAAGGGGCACTGAAGCTTTCTTT. Its protein product is CASSLGRGTEAFF. Complete variable domain (other parts from reference TRBV5-1 and TRBJ1-1): KAGVTQTPRYLIKTRGQQVTLSCSPISGHRSVSWYQQTPGQGLQFLFEYFSETQRNKGNFPGRFSGRQFSNSRSEMNVSTLELGDSALYLCASSLGRGTEAFFGQGTRLTVV.

V gene TRBV2 combines with J gene TRBJ2-5; weak D call: TRBD1 (5 bases). This CDR3 has 13 amino acids. The germline V gene encodes CDR1 SNHLY and CDR2 FYNNEI. Trimming took off 8 bases at V and 3 bases at J, with 13 bases between the two ends. The CDR3 DNA sequence: TGTGCCAGCGATCAGGGCTTGGAAGAGACCCAGTACTTC. It specifies CASDQGLEETQYF.

The rearrangement links TRBV19 to TRBJ1-2, with D possibly being TRBD1 (6 bases). V gave up 8 bases and J gave up 5 bases, with 12 bases separating them. This CDR3 is 12 amino acids long. Germline V lookup: CDR1 LNHDA, CDR2 SQIVND (reference sequence). CDR3 amino acids: CASSTGQYGYTF. The CDR3 coding sequence is TGTGCCAGTTCGACAGGTCAATATGGCTACACCTTC.

The chain has TRBV11-3 and TRBJ2-2; 7 bases agree with TRBD2. CDR1 is SGHNT, CDR2 YENEEA, per germline. This CDR3 has 18 amino acids. V shed 0 bases and J 0 bases; nucleotides not matched to a gene: 7. CDR3 protein: CASSLDVLARTNTGELFF. The CDR3 DNA reads TGTGCCAGCAGCTTAGATGTACTAGCGAGAACGAACACCGGGGAGCTGTTTTTT.

This sequence joins TRBV6-6 and TRBJ1-1; the match to TRBD1 covers 8 bases. CDR3 length equals 15 residues. V was pared by 4 bases and J by 2 bases, with 6 bases of the junction left unmatched. Germline values: CDR1 MNHNY, CDR2 SVGAGI (reference sequence). In nucleotides, the CDR3 is TGTGCCAGCAGTTTCTTACAGGGGGGAAACACTGAAGCTTTCTTT. This codes for CASSFLQGGNTEAFF.

This rearrangement joins TRBV7-2 to TRBJ2-7; 8 nucleotides match TRBD2. Per germline, CDR1 SGHTA and CDR2 FQGNSA. V gave up 4 bases and J gave up 4 bases; unmatched junction bases: 3. The CDR3 length is 13 residues. The chain's CDR3 is CASSYSGDYEQYF. The CDR3 DNA is TGTGCCAGCAGCTATAGCGGGGATTACGAGCAGTACTTC.

This chain links TRBV6-5 with TRBJ2-1; no firm D call. Trimming pared 2 bases from V and 0 bases from J, leaving 8 bases between. The CDR3 contains 15 residues. Germline loops: CDR1 MNHEY, CDR2 SVGAGI. The CDR3 sequence is CASSYLVGSYNEQFF. CDR3 bases: TGTGCCAGCAGTTACCTCGTCGGCTCCTACAATGAGCAGTTCTTC.

This clone was observed a few times. This chain joins TRBV6-5 and TRBJ1-6; TRBD1 aligns across 9 bases. This CDR3 is built from 15 residues. Germline CDR1 reads MNHEY; CDR2 reads SVGAGI. V lost 2 bases to trimming and J lost 5 bases; unmatched junction nucleotides: 1. The CDR3 DNA is TGTGCCAGCAGTTACGGGACAGGGAATAATTCACCCCTCCACTTT. Translating gives CASSYGTGNNSPLHF.

V usage is TRBV6-6 and J usage is TRBJ2-1; 11 bases match TRBD2. Germline CDR1 and CDR2: MNHNY and SVGAGI (reference sequence). With V trimmed by 5 bases and J by 4 bases, 4 bases remained unmatched. This CDR3 comprises 15 residues. CDR3 loop: CASSPTSGVYNEQFF. DNA of the CDR3: TGTGCCAGCAGTCCGACTAGCGGGGTTTACAATGAGCAGTTCTTC.

The chain combines TRBV6-1 with TRBJ2-1; TRBD2 is a possible D gene (5 bases). CDR1 and CDR2 (germline): MNHNS, SASEGT. CDR3 length: 15 residues. V dropped 4 bases and J dropped 2 bases, with 12 bases sitting between them. CDR3 nucleotides: TGTGCCAGCAGTGGACATCGGCGGGCCTACAATGAGCAGTTCTTC. The encoded protein is CASSGHRRAYNEQFF.

The chain couples TRBV19 to TRBJ2-7, with TRBD1 identical over 8 bases. Looked up from germline, CDR1 is LNHDA and CDR2 is SQIVND (reference sequence). CDR3 length equals 15 residues. J lost 2 bases, V lost 4 bases, and 7 bases had no gene match. CDR3 loop: CASSSRGLGPYEQYF. CDR3 sequence (DNA): TGTGCCAGTAGTAGCAGGGGGCTTGGCCCCTACGAGCAGTACTTC.

The chain has TRBV10-3 and TRBJ1-2, with a weak D call TRBD1 (6 bases). Germline CDR1 ENHRY, CDR2 SYGVKD. V was clipped by 1 base and J by 7 bases, with 16 bases between them. The CDR3 consists of 15 residues. The CDR3 protein is CAISEFEGDASGYTF. Here the CDR3 DNA reads TGTGCCATCAGTGAGTTTGAGGGGGACGCTAGTGGCTACACCTTC.

The gene calls are TRBV7-9 and TRBJ1-2, with D possibly being TRBD1 (5 bases). Between the trimmed V and J ends, which lost 5 bases and 8 bases, there was a span of 12 bases. The germline CDR1 and CDR2 sequences are SEHNR and FQNEAQ (reference sequence). The CDR3 consists of 12 residues. The CDR3 loop is CASSQEGSGYTF. The CDR3 DNA sequence: TGTGCCAGCAGCCAGGAGGGGAGCGGCTACACCTTC.

The gene calls are TRBV27 and TRBJ1-1; tentatively, D is TRBD1 (5 bases). Per the germline V gene, CDR1 is MNHEY and CDR2 is SMNVEV (reference sequence). There are 15 residues in the CDR3. Trimming stripped 7 bases from V and 5 bases from J, with 20 bases between. Here the CDR3 DNA reads TGTGCCAGCATCGGCGTTCAGGGTGTAGTTACTGAAGCTTTCTTT. Amino acid sequence: CASIGVQGVVTEAFF.

The chain links TRBV7-3 to TRBJ1-5; TRBD1 agrees at 9 bases. The CDR3 sequence is 20 residues long. Germline V gene sequence: CDR1 SGHTA, CDR2 FQGTGA. V was clipped by 5 bases and J by 3 bases; unmatched bases: 20. CDR3 sequence (DNA): TGTGCCAGCAGCGAAGCAGGACAGGGGATCAGCTCTTGGATCAATCAGCCCCAGCATTTT. Translation: CASSEAGQGISSWINQPQHF.